Presented here are 20 T cell receptor beta chains from one specimen sequenced in a study of T-cell memory formation after mild COVID-19. TCRdb analysed the 5' RACE reads with MiXCR anew, one entry per CDR3 protein. The repertoire holds roughly 480,000 distinct CDR3 sequences, with around a quarter as singletons. The sequenced sample was PBMCs or a T cell subset sorted from them (not recorded which). These receptors were taken from an adult woman who had mild COVID-19 (a few samples of this study predate the infection). Cell type and time point are not known.

This clonotype was seen a few times. This chain uses TRBV7-8 with TRBJ2-7, with D perhaps TRBD1 (5 bases). The germline V gene encodes CDR1 SGHVS and CDR2 FQNEAQ. This CDR3 has 15 amino acids. Trimming left V 5 bases short and J 6 bases short, with 20 bases between. CDR3 DNA: TGTGCCAGCAGCCTACAGGACGGGTCCTCGCGCGAGCAGTACTTC. Its translation: CASSLQDGSSREQYF.

V gene TRBV5-1 combines with J gene TRBJ2-5; no clear D gene. The CDR3 extends over 13 amino acids. Deletions cut 3 bases from V and 2 bases from J, with 8 bases between. CDR1 is SGHRS and CDR2 is YFSETQ in the germline V gene. CDR3 sequence: CASSSPFQETQYF. CDR3 bases: TGCGCCAGCAGCTCCCCTTTTCAAGAGACCCAGTACTTC.

The chain is built from TRBV24-1 and TRBJ1-5; 7 bases line up with TRBD1. J lost 4 bases, V lost 6 bases, and 5 bases had no gene match. CDR3 length: 14 residues. In germline, CDR1 is KGHDR, CDR2 SFDVKD. CDR3 sequence (DNA): TGTGCCACCAGTCCACAGGGGAGGAATCAGCCCCAGCATTTT. This sequence encodes CATSPQGRNQPQHF.

The CDR3, as DNA: TGTGCCAGCAGCTCACCCGGTAGCGGGAGGGGTAGCACAGATACGCAGTATTTT. This gives the protein CASSSPGSGRGSTDTQYF. The chain joins TRBV7-2 to TRBJ2-3; TRBD2 matches at 11 bases. The V and J ends lost 4 bases and 0 bases, in that order; junction bases with no gene match: 9. The CDR3 covers 18 residues. Germline loops: CDR1 SGHTA, CDR2 FQGNSA.

The chain's CDR3 is CASSYAMPGQADYGYTF. The CDR3 DNA follows: TGTGCCAGCAGTTACGCTATGCCGGGACAGGCCGATTATGGCTACACCTTC. The chain combines TRBV6-5 with TRBJ1-2; 8 bases align to TRBD1. The length of the CDR3 is 17 residues. J gave up 5 bases and V 2 bases, and 13 bases lay outside the gene matches. The V gene's germline CDR1 is MNHEY and CDR2 SVGAGI.

This clonotype has just one count. The CDR3 region has the DNA TGTGCCACCAGTGACGGGTGGTCTAGCGGCGGCACAGATACGCAGTATTTT. It encodes CATSDGWSSGGTDTQYF. The gene calls are TRBV24-1 and TRBJ2-3, with 7 bases identical to TRBD2. The V gene's germline CDR1 is KGHDR and CDR2 SFDVKD. V lost 4 bases and J lost 1; bases outside the gene matches: 10. The CDR3 is made up of 17 amino acids.

Written as DNA, the CDR3 is TGTGCCAGCAGCCAAGATGAGGGGAACACAGATACGCAGTATTTT. It codes for CASSQDEGNTDTQYF. The V and J genes are TRBV4-2 and TRBJ2-3; D tentatively fits TRBD1 or TRBD2 (5 bases each). CDR3 length: 15 residues. Germline V CDR1 and CDR2: LGHNA, YNFKEQ. V lost 0 bases to trimming and J lost 2 bases, with 9 bases between them.

This sequence joins TRBV29-1 and TRBJ1-2; 9 bases map to TRBD1. Trimming at V came to 3 bases and at J to 12 bases, leaving 8 bases not matched to a gene. CDR3 length: 12 residues. CDR1 and CDR2 (germline): SQVTM, ANQGSEA. The CDR3 nucleotides are TGCAGCGTTGATAGCCTTGGACAGGGGAACACCTTC. Translating gives CSVDSLGQGNTF. Full variable domain (outside the CDR3, taken from reference TRBV29-1 and TRBJ1-2): SAVISQKPSRDICQRGTSLTIQCQVDSQVTMMFWYRQQPGQSLTLIATANQGSEATYESGFVIDKFPISRPNLTFSTLTVSNMSPEDSSIYLCSVDSLGQGNTFGSGTRLTVV.

V usage is TRBV5-6 and J usage is TRBJ2-7; possible D gene TRBD1, 7 bases. V lost 4 bases and J lost 2, with 13 bases in between. Looked up from germline, CDR1 is SGHDT and CDR2 is YYEEEE. The CDR3 extends over 14 amino acids. The chain's CDR3 is CASSRRGPPYEQYF. The CDR3 bases are TGTGCCAGCAGCCGGAGGGGGCCCCCCTACGAGCAGTACTTC.

The CDR3 reads CASRKGTGSHEQYF. The DNA of the CDR3 is TGTGCCAGCAGGAAGGGGACAGGGAGCCACGAGCAGTACTTC. This chain joins TRBV2 and TRBJ2-7, with 9 bases aligning to TRBD1. J gave up 5 bases and V 6 bases, and 8 bases lay outside the gene matches. The CDR3 is 14 residues long. Germline-derived CDR1 and CDR2 are SNHLY and FYNNEI.

The J gene is TRBJ2-5, the V gene TRBV4-1; no clear D gene. Germline V gene lookup returns CDR1 MGHRA and CDR2 YSYEKL. V lost 0 bases and J lost 3, with 8 bases in between. CDR3 length: 14 residues. CDR3 nucleotide sequence: TGCGCCAGCAGCCAAGATGGAGTTAAAGAGACCCAGTACTTC. Amino acid sequence: CASSQDGVKETQYF.

This clonotype has at least ten counts. One end of the junction varies from germline; a read error may be responsible. The chain couples TRBV7-7 to TRBJ2-5; possible D gene TRBD2, 6 bases. CDR1 SSHAT and CDR2 FNYEAQ come from the germline V gene (reference sequence). The CDR3 loop spans 15 amino acids. The chain's CDR3 is CASSFSATRGETQYF. The DNA of the CDR3 is TGTGCTAGCAGCTTCAGTGCGACTAGAGGAGAGACCCAGTACTTC.

The chain couples TRBV6-6 to TRBJ2-2; D is perhaps TRBD2 (5 bases). CDR1 is MNHNY, CDR2 SVGAGI, per germline (reference sequence). Deletions cut 0 bases from V and 1 base from J, with 12 bases between. The CDR3 has 17 amino acids. Written as DNA, the CDR3 is TGTGCCAGCAGTTACTCGTCTGGCGGAGGGAACACCGGGGAGCTGTTTTTT. As protein: CASSYSSGGGNTGELFF.

The chain links TRBV19 to TRBJ2-1, with 11 bases fitting TRBD2. This CDR3 has 15 residues. In germline, CDR1 is LNHDA, CDR2 SQIVND (reference sequence). V lost 3 bases, J lost 5 bases, and 3 bases stayed unmatched. CDR3 loop: CASSILAGGNNEQFF. The CDR3 DNA follows: TGTGCCAGTAGTATCCTAGCGGGAGGAAACAATGAGCAGTTCTTC. Variable domain in full (rest from reference TRBV19 and TRBJ2-1): DGGITQSPKYLFRKEGQNVTLSCEQNLNHDAMYWYRQDPGQGLRLIYYSQIVNDFQKGDIAEGYSVSREKKESFPLTVTSAQKNPTAFYLCASSILAGGNNEQFFGPGTRLTVL.

This clonotype has just a few counts. V is TRBV6-1 and J is TRBJ2-3, with 8 positions matching TRBD2. Germline V gives CDR1 MNHNS, CDR2 SASEGT. This CDR3 contains 14 residues. V gave up 8 bases and J gave up 0 bases; unmatched junction bases: 4. CDR3 loop: CASWGLVSTDTQYF. CDR3 DNA: TGTGCCAGCTGGGGACTAGTGAGCACAGATACGCAGTATTTT.

A few counts support this clonotype. This rearrangement joins TRBV4-1 to TRBJ2-2; 11 bases match TRBD2. The CDR3 extends over 18 amino acids. Germline V gene lookup returns CDR1 MGHRA and CDR2 YSYEKL. Trimming cost V 1 base and J 1 base; bases outside gene matches: 5. As DNA, the CDR3 is TGCGCCAGCAGCCAAGTTAATCTAGCGGGAGGGAACACCGGGGAGCTGTTTTTT. Translated, it gives CASSQVNLAGGNTGELFF.

The chain couples TRBV6-2 or TRBV6-3 to TRBJ2-6; D may be TRBD1 (6 bases). The CDR3 contains 15 residues. Germline loops: CDR1 MNHEY, CDR2 SVGEGT. V was clipped by 1 base and J by 4 bases, with 8 bases between them. The CDR3 loop reads CASSYYRAGANVLTF. The CDR3 DNA reads as TGTGCCAGCAGTTACTACAGGGCCGGGGCCAACGTCCTGACTTTC.

A note on this clonotype: The germline gene is not matched at one end of the junction; a read error may be the cause. V and J are TRBV7-3 and TRBJ1-5; tentatively, D is TRBD1 (6 bases). CDR1 is SGHTA, CDR2 FQGTGA, per germline. CDR3 length equals 14 residues. In DNA, the CDR3 is TGTGCCAGCAGTCAAGCCAGGGGCAATCAGCCCAAGCATTTT. Translated: CASSQARGNQPKHF.

V usage is TRBV12-3 or TRBV12-4 and J usage is TRBJ2-7; no clear D gene. The CDR3 is 14 residues long. The V end was cut by 4 bases, the J end by 2 bases, with 12 bases between. For the CDR3, the DNA is TGTGCCAGCAGTTACGGAGTCCTTACCTACGAGCAGTACTTC. Translation: CASSYGVLTYEQYF.

This clonotype was seen a few times. The chain is built from TRBV7-9 and TRBJ1-1; no clear D. In germline, CDR1 is SEHNR, CDR2 FQNEAQ (reference sequence). The CDR3 totals 13 residues. Trimming removed 1 base from V and 5 bases from J, with 8 bases in between. CDR3: CASSLGSSTEAFF. CDR3 in DNA: TGTGCCAGCAGCTTAGGATCGTCAACTGAAGCTTTCTTT.